This paragraph covers one T cell receptor (beta chain) sequence. Its antigen is not identified. This CDR3 region has 12 residues. Germline V lookup: CDR1 MNHEY, CDR2 SVGAGI. V lost 7 bases to trimming and J lost 5 bases; unmatched junction nucleotides: 4. Method: immunoSEQ multiplex PCR; TCRdb's copy keeps in-frame clones and lacks some. Of some 110,000 clones in the sample, 85% to 90% were seen once. This record comes from a study of T cell responses to AZD1222 COVID-19 vaccine. Overall study results and limits: Epitopes outside B.1.351 and B.1.1.7 mutated regions reportedly drew nearly half of spike TCRs. Donors were chiefly white British, with a greater number of females, and clonal diversity was perhaps underestimated.

This TCR came from an adult in good health. This sample comprised peripheral blood, obtained on day 0 of AZD1222 vaccination. The gene calls are TRBV6-5 and TRBJ1-2; 7 bases match TRBD1. The CDR3 spells CASTRGDYGYTF. The CDR3, as DNA: TGTGCCAGCACCAGGGGGGATTATGGCTACACCTTC.